The present T cell receptor beta chain was sequenced within a study of blood T cell repertoires in COVID-19. On the study more broadly: PBMCs, B-cell-depleted T cells, or T cells were the source of the cDNA or gDNA that made up the material.

This clone has only a few counts. The germline gives CDR1 SGHRS, CDR2 YFSETQ. CDR3 size: 14 residues. V dropped 4 bases and J dropped 4; count of bases not matched to a gene: 4. How the authors handled the data: From reference gene primer amplification, estimates of nucleated cell counts were derived. The table came from immunoSEQ multiplex PCR; TCRdb's copy has only in-frame clones and leaves some out. V, J and clone size were drawn from that table, and D and trimming were deduced from the DNA. The sample has approximately 50,000 clones, around nine tenths seen once; the top ten hold approximately 4.9%.

The TCR comes from a man between 65 and 79 years old with acute or convalescent COVID-19. Sequencing was performed on peripheral blood. The chain employs TRBV5-1 and TRBJ1-4; 7 nucleotides match TRBD1. The CDR3, as DNA: TGCGCCAGCAGCGCCCAGGGGGGTAATGAAAAACTGTTTTTT. This sequence encodes CASSAQGGNEKLFF.